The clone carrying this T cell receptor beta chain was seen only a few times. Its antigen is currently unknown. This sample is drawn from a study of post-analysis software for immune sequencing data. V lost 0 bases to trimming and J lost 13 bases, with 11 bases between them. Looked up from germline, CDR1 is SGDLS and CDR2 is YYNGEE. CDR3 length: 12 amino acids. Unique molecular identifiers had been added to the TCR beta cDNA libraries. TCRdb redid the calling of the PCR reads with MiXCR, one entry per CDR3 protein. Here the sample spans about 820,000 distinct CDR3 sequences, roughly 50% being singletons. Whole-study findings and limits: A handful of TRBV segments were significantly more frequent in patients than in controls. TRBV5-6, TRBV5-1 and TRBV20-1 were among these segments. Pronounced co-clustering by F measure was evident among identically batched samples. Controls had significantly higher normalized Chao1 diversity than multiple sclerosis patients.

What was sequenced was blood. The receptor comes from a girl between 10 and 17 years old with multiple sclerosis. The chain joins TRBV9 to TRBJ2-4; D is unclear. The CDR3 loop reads CASSVEEGEQYF. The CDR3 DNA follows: TGTGCCAGCAGCGTAGAGGAAGGAGAGCAGTACTTC.